This TCR beta chain is drawn from a study of control samples from healthy donors and cancer patients. Produced via immunoSEQ multiplex PCR; TCRdb's table is partial and in-frame only. Here the sample spans about 180,000 clones, approximately 92% being singletons. The clonotype originates from a man aged 25-40 years in good health. The sample taken for sequencing was blood.

CDR3 protein: CASKGGFQKREKLFF. Written as DNA, the CDR3 is TGTGCCAGCAAGGGGGGTTTCCAGAAAAGGGAAAAACTGTTTTTT. The J gene is TRBJ1-4, the V gene TRBV2; D is perhaps TRBD1 (6 bases). Trimming cost V 7 bases and J 8 bases, with 20 bases left between them. Germline V CDR1 and CDR2: SNHLY, FYNNEI. The length of the CDR3 is 15 residues.